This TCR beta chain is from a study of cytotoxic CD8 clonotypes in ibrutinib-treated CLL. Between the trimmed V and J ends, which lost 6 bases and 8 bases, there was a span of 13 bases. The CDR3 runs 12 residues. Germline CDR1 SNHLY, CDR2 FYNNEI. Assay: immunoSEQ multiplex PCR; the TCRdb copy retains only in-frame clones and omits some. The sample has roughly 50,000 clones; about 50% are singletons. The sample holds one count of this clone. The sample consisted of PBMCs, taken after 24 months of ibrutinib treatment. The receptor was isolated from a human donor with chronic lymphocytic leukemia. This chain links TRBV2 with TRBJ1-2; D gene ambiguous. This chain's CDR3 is CASRKGLGGYTF. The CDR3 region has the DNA TGTGCCAGCAGAAAAGGGCTCGGCGGCTACACCTTC.